This TCR beta chain was recovered during a study of beta chain features in type 1 diabetes. This clone appeared a few times. Its target is not known. Study results and limitations: When VDJ junctions were examined, type 1 diabetes patients showed fewer insertions and more deletions.

Trimming took off 4 bases at V and 3 bases at J, with 16 bases between the two ends. CDR3 length: 15 amino acids. Germline CDR1 and CDR2: SGHDT and YYEEEE. Every isolated RNA sample was fully reverse transcribed, so sequencing captured expressed TCRB transcripts. Libraries were prepared by immunoSEQ multiplex PCR; TCRdb keeps only in-frame clonotypes and omits some of them. The sample comprises about 620,000 clones, 15% of which are singletons, and approximately 0.099% rests with the top ten. Each population that was sorted was more than 95% pure. Source material: naive CD4+ T cells from blood. The sequence derives from a man aged 18 to 35 in good health. The chain uses TRBV5-6 and TRBJ2-5, with D perhaps matching TRBD2 (5 bases). The CDR3 protein is CASSPDRERKETQYF. The CDR3 DNA reads TGTGCCAGCAGCCCGGACCGGGAACGAAAAGAGACCCAGTACTTC.